These 12 T cell receptor beta chains were sequenced from one sample in a study of blood T cells in healthy people across ages (dated by TCRdb to between 2014 and 2016). Library generation was performed with 5' RACE. A second PCR of roughly 7 to 12 cycles was run with a J-beta primer mix and a sample-barcoded 5' primer. TCRdb applied fastp at Q25 and MiXCR to the public reads, then kept only in-frame beta chains. Duplicate CDR3 protein sequences are folded into a single record with the most common DNA and genes. Here the sample has some 1,800,000 distinct CDR3 sequences; about two fifths occur a single time. Roughly 24% of the sample is held by the ten biggest clonotypes. The sequencing input was blood. The receptors originated from a human donor in good health.

This clonotype appeared a few times. This rearrangement joins TRBV20-1 to TRBJ2-3; 9 nucleotides agree with TRBD1. Germline loops: CDR1 DFQATT, CDR2 SNEGSKA (reference sequence). V shed 5 bases, J shed 6 bases, and the junction held 15 bases outside the gene matches. The length of the CDR3 is 16 residues. In nucleotides, the CDR3 is TGCAGTGCTCCGGTGGCTGGACAGGGGTCATGGGATACGCAGTATTTT. It codes for CSAPVAGQGSWDTQYF.

This clonotype was counted ten times or more. The rearrangement links TRBV29-1 to TRBJ2-5; D gene ambiguous. CDR3 length: 13 amino acids. V lost 8 bases and J 0 bases, leaving 13 bases between the germline ends. In germline, CDR1 is SQVTM, CDR2 ANQGSEA. CDR3 nucleotide sequence: TGCAGCTTTATACGGTCGTACCAAGAGACCCAGTACTTC. The encoded protein is CSFIRSYQETQYF.

This clonotype came up many times. This chain uses TRBV4-3 with TRBJ2-7; D is ambiguous. Germline assignment: CDR1 LGHNA and CDR2 YSLEER. Deletions cut 0 bases from V and 2 bases from J, with 5 bases between. The CDR3 consists of 13 residues. CDR3 in DNA: TGCGCCAGCAGCCAAGATCTGGCCTACGAGCAGTACTTC. It translates to CASSQDLAYEQYF.

The V gene is TRBV29-1, the J gene TRBJ1-1; 10 bases are shared with TRBD1. Germline V CDR1 and CDR2: SQVTM, ANQGSEA. The V segment lost 8 bases and the J segment 5 bases; nucleotides outside the gene matches: 8. The CDR3 contains 13 residues. The CDR3 reads CSPRTGGKTEAFF. The DNA for the CDR3 is TGCAGCCCGAGGACAGGGGGGAAAACTGAAGCTTTCTTT.

The rearrangement links TRBV5-1 to TRBJ2-1, with D unresolved. Germline V gives CDR1 SGHRS, CDR2 YFSETQ. Trimming pared 1 base from V and 4 bases from J, leaving 9 bases between. The CDR3 extends over 14 amino acids. The CDR3 loop is CASSLNPVYNEQFF. Here the CDR3 DNA reads TGCGCCAGCAGCTTGAACCCGGTATACAATGAGCAGTTCTTC.

The chain couples TRBV3-1 to TRBJ1-2, with 7 bases that match TRBD1. CDR1 is LGHDT and CDR2 is YNNKEL in the germline V gene (reference sequence). This CDR3 contains 15 residues. J lost 5 bases, V lost 5 bases, and 11 bases had no gene match. CDR3 region: CASSTVQGTGYGYTF. In nucleotides, the CDR3 is TGTGCCAGCAGCACGGTACAGGGGACTGGGTATGGCTACACCTTC. Full variable domain (rest looked up from reference TRBV3-1 and TRBJ1-2): DTAVSQTPKYLVTQMGNDKSIKCEQNLGHDTMYWYKQDSKKFLKIMFSYNNKELIINETVPNRFSPKSPDKAHLNLHINSLELGDSAVYFCASSTVQGTGYGYTFGSGTRLTVV.

This chain connects TRBV20-1 to TRBJ2-3, with D possibly TRBD1 on 6 matching bases. Germline lookup yields CDR1 DFQATT and CDR2 SNEGSKA (reference sequence). CDR3 length: 15 residues. V was trimmed by 3 bases and J by 2 bases, leaving 15 bases between them. The CDR3 loop reads CSARTGQRYTDTQYF. In nucleotides, the CDR3 is TGCAGTGCTAGGACGGGACAACGCTACACAGATACGCAGTATTTT.

Points on this clonotype: This may be a read error: a much more frequent sequence differs by one nucleotide. The CDR3 is CASSGDRGNQPQHF. In DNA form, the CDR3 reads TGTGCCAGCAGCGGTGACAGGGGCAATCAGCCCCAGCATTTT. The rearrangement joins TRBV28 to TRBJ1-5; 7 bases are shared with TRBD1. The CDR3 consists of 14 residues. CDR1 and CDR2 (germline): MDHEN, SYDVKM. V shed 6 bases and J 2 bases; nucleotides not matched to a gene: 4.

Ten or more counts support this clonotype. Germline is not matched at one junction end, which may reflect a read error. The chain combines TRBV5-1 with TRBJ2-7; 9 positions match TRBD2. CDR3 size: 13 residues. Germline CDR1 and CDR2: SGHRS and YFSETQ. This CDR3 reads CASSLAGEGEQYF. CDR3 nucleotide sequence: TGTGCCAGCAGTTTAGCGGGGGAGGGCGAGCAGTACTTC.

V is TRBV5-1 and J is TRBJ2-7; possibly TRBD1 or TRBD2 for D (5 bases each). This CDR3 is 14 amino acids long. V lost 0 bases and J lost 3, with 10 bases in between. Germline CDR1 is SGHRS and CDR2 is YFSETQ. CDR3 sequence reads: CASSLARGHYEQYF. The CDR3, as DNA: TGCGCCAGCAGCTTGGCGAGGGGTCACTACGAGCAGTACTTC.

The rearrangement links TRBV12-5 to TRBJ2-7; 8 bases match TRBD1. CDR1 is LGHNT and CDR2 is FRNRAP in the germline V gene. Trimming removed 4 bases from V and 1 base from J; junction bases left unmatched: 9. This CDR3 has 16 amino acids. In nucleotides, the CDR3 is TGTGCTAGTGGTTCGACGGACAGGGTAGGATCCTACGAGCAGTACTTC. Its protein is CASGSTDRVGSYEQYF. Based on the CDR3 plus reference TRBV12-5 and TRBJ2-7, the full variable domain is DARVTQTPRHKVTEMGQEVTMRCQPILGHNTVFWYRQTMMQGLELLAYFRNRAPLDDSGMPKDRFSAEMPDATLATLKIQPSEPRDSAVYFCASGSTDRVGSYEQYFGPGTRLTVT.

This clonotype was found a few times. The chain employs TRBV7-8 and TRBJ1-4; possibly TRBD1 for D (6 bases). Germline-derived CDR1 and CDR2 are SGHVS and FQNEAQ. The ends were cut back, 3 bases at V and 6 bases at J, with 8 bases in the middle. The CDR3 has 13 residues. The CDR3: CASSLPGDEKLFF. The CDR3 DNA reads TGTGCCAGCAGCTTGCCAGGGGATGAAAAACTGTTTTTT. Full variable domain (missing parts from reference TRBV7-8 and TRBJ1-4): GAGVSQSPRYKVAKRGQDVALRCDPISGHVSLFWYQQALGQGPEFLTYFQNEAQLDKSGLPSDRFFAERPEGSVSTLKIQRTQQEDSAVYLCASSLPGDEKLFFGSGTQLSVL.